This entry lists 8 T cell receptor beta chains sequenced from one sample in a study of cytomegalovirus exposure and HLA in healthy donors. PCR used 60 Vbeta primers and 13 Jbeta primers. Assay used: immunoSEQ multiplex PCR; TCRdb lists only in-frame clones, some missing. The data hold under 200,000 clones, with approximately 80% observed a single time. The sample comprised PBMCs. The receptors were sampled from a female donor in good health and CMV-seronegative.

The chain carries TRBV6-6 and TRBJ2-2, with D tentatively TRBD1 (5 bases). The CDR3 contains 15 residues. Germline V gives CDR1 MNHNY, CDR2 SVGAGI (reference sequence). Deletions cut 6 bases from V and 0 bases from J, with 11 bases between. The CDR3, as DNA: TGTGCCAGCAGGAGACAGATAGCGAACACCGGGGAGCTGTTTTTT. Protein sequence: CASRRQIANTGELFF.

The chain links TRBV4-3 to TRBJ1-1, with a tentative D call TRBD1 (5 bases). The CDR3 is 12 residues long. V lost 0 bases to trimming and J lost 10 bases, with 9 bases between them. Germline lookup yields CDR1 LGHNA and CDR2 YSLEER. This CDR3 is CASSQERQGAFF. CDR3 nucleotide sequence: TGCGCCAGCAGCCAAGAAAGGCAGGGAGCTTTCTTT.

The chain has TRBV9 and TRBJ1-4; D is ambiguous. V lost 0 bases, J lost 11 bases, and 8 bases lay in between. The CDR3 has 12 amino acids. CDR1 is SGDLS, CDR2 YYNGEE, per germline. CDR3 in DNA: TGTGCCAGCAGCGTAGCGGGCGGGAAACTGTTTTTT. This encodes CASSVAGGKLFF. Full variable domain (rest looked up from reference TRBV9 and TRBJ1-4): DSGVTQTPKHLITATGQRVTLRCSPRSGDLSVYWYQQSLDQGLQFLIQYYNGEERAKGNILERFSAQQFPDLHSELNLSSLELGDSALYFCASSVAGGKLFFGSGTQLSVL.

This chain connects TRBV27 to TRBJ2-2, with D unresolved. CDR3 length: 14 amino acids. The V gene lost 1 base and the J gene lost 5 bases, with 8 bases spanning the gap. Germline V gene data show CDR1 as MNHEY and CDR2 as SMNVEV (reference sequence). The CDR3 nucleotides read TGTGCCAGCAGTTTATTAAAAGCAACCGGGGAGCTGTTTTTT. Translation gives CASSLLKATGELFF.

The chain recombines TRBV7-6 with TRBJ2-7, with a weak D call TRBD2 (6 bases). V was cut by 3 bases and J by 6 bases, with 9 bases left in between. Germline CDR1 is SGHVS and CDR2 is FNYEAQ. The CDR3 has 12 amino acids. CDR3 residues: CASSFGTAEQYF. CDR3 nucleotide sequence: TGTGCCAGCAGCTTCGGGACTGCCGAGCAGTACTTC.

The count of this clone is one. This rearrangement joins TRBV5-1 to TRBJ2-1, with 9 bases matching TRBD2. This CDR3 contains 15 residues. V shed 2 bases, J shed 8 bases, and the junction held 8 bases outside the gene matches. Looked up from germline, CDR1 is SGHRS and CDR2 is YFSETQ. Here the CDR3 reads CASSFSSGGIDEQFF. CDR3 in DNA: TGCGCCAGCAGCTTTTCCAGCGGGGGGATCGATGAGCAGTTCTTC. Variable domain in full (rest from reference TRBV5-1 and TRBJ2-1): KAGVTQTPRYLIKTRGQQVTLSCSPISGHRSVSWYQQTPGQGLQFLFEYFSETQRNKGNFPGRFSGRQFSNSRSEMNVSTLELGDSALYLCASSFSSGGIDEQFFGPGTRLTVL.

The V gene is TRBV2, the J gene TRBJ2-6; TRBD1 agrees at 7 bases. The germline V gene has CDR1 SNHLY and CDR2 FYNNEI. With V trimmed by 4 bases and J by 15 bases, 12 bases remained unmatched. The length of the CDR3 is 14 residues. This CDR3 is CASSGDRTSWGLTF. The CDR3 region has the DNA TGTGCCAGCAGTGGGGACAGAACCTCGTGGGGCCTGACTTTC.

This chain links TRBV10-3 with TRBJ1-2; D may be TRBD1 (6 bases). The V and J ends lost 0 bases and 8 bases respectively, with 10 bases between them. Germline values: CDR1 ENHRY, CDR2 SYGVKD. This CDR3 is built from 13 residues. The CDR3 nucleotides read TGTGCCATCAGTGAGTCAGGGGGAGGGGGCTACACCTTC. This translates into CAISESGGGGYTF.